This TCR beta chain was recovered during a study of CD8+ T cells in alopecia areata. General study results and limits: Lesional scalp exceeded normal scalp in clonality, especially in alopecia totalis/universalis. Compared with mice, patients displayed less clear TCR sharing, possibly for HLA-related reasons. Normal skin contains resident alphabeta T cells, and these are also sequenced in scalp samples.

Germline values: CDR1 MNHEY, CDR2 SVGAGI. The CDR3 length is 14 residues. Trimming took 6 bases from V and 5 from J, leaving 11 bases between them. PBMCs provided sorted CD4+ and CD8+ T cells. With regard to this clone: What it binds is not known.

cDNA reverse transcribed from extracted RNA served as the sequencing template. Assay used: immunoSEQ multiplex PCR; TCRdb lists only in-frame clones, some missing. The profile shows around 120,000 clones, less than 70% of them singletons. This sequence joins TRBV6-5 and TRBJ1-6, with D possibly matching TRBD1 (6 bases). The sample was CD4+ T cells sorted from blood. The clonotype was recovered from a human donor in good health. CDR3 nucleotide sequence: TGTGCCAGCAGCTCGGACAGCAATAATTCACCCCTCCACTTT. Its translation is CASSSDSNNSPLHF.